This entry lists 6 T cell receptor beta chains sequenced from one sample in a study of cytomegalovirus exposure and HLA in healthy donors. The PCR contained 60 Vbeta and 13 Jbeta primers. Clones were sequenced by immunoSEQ multiplex PCR, and TCRdb holds only the in-frame ones, with some missing. Counted here are over 100,000 clones, over 60% occurring once; the ten biggest clones make up roughly 3.3%. Sequencing used PBMCs. Receptor source: a woman aged 25-40 years in good health and CMV-seropositive.

The chain combines TRBV29-1 with TRBJ1-5; no clear D. Trimming pared 7 bases from V and 3 bases from J, leaving 13 bases between. This CDR3 has 13 residues. CDR1 and CDR2 (germline): SQVTM, ANQGSEA. The CDR3 is CSAADGSNQPQHF. The CDR3 region has the DNA TGCAGCGCAGCGGACGGTTCCAATCAGCCCCAGCATTTT. The full variable domain, completed using reference TRBV29-1 and TRBJ1-5, is SAVISQKPSRDICQRGTSLTIQCQVDSQVTMMFWYRQQPGQSLTLIATANQGSEATYESGFVIDKFPISRPNLTFSTLTVSNMSPEDSSIYLCSAADGSNQPQHFGDGTRLSIL.

This sequence joins TRBV7-2 and TRBJ2-7; maybe TRBD1 (6 bases). The CDR3 is 13 residues long. Trimming cost V 7 bases and J 2 bases, with 12 bases left between them. CDR1 is SGHTA, CDR2 FQGNSA, per germline. The CDR3 DNA reads as TGTGCCAGCAATCCGACAGGCCCCTACGAGCAGTACTTC. This gives the protein CASNPTGPYEQYF.

Comment on this clone: Mismatch with germline at one junction end may stem from a read error. This rearrangement joins TRBV7-9 to TRBJ2-2; 7 bases match TRBD2. The CDR3 is 16 amino acids. Looked up from germline, CDR1 is SEHNR and CDR2 is FQNEAQ (reference sequence). CDR3: CSSGSLGGGMGGELFF. The CDR3, as DNA: TGTTCCAGCGGATCCCTTGGCGGGGGAATGGGCGGGGAGCTGTTTTTT.

V usage is TRBV6-6 and J usage is TRBJ1-2, with TRBD1 identical over 8 bases. Germline lookup yields CDR1 MNHNY and CDR2 SVGAGI (reference sequence). The length of the CDR3 is 15 residues. V shed 5 bases and J 6 bases; nucleotides not matched to a gene: 11. As DNA, the CDR3 is TGTGCCAGCAGTCAGGCCGGGACAGGAGGGGATGGCTACACCTTC. It is translated as CASSQAGTGGDGYTF.

V gene TRBV7-6 combines with J gene TRBJ2-1, with 10 bases that match TRBD2. This CDR3 has 14 amino acids. Germline V gene sequence: CDR1 SGHVS, CDR2 FNYEAQ. V lost 5 bases to trimming and J lost 8 bases; unmatched junction nucleotides: 6. CDR3 loop: CASSLTSGEYEQFF. The CDR3 DNA sequence: TGTGCCAGCAGCCTCACTAGCGGGGAATATGAGCAGTTCTTC.

The genes are TRBV5-4 and TRBJ2-3, with D tentatively TRBD2 (6 bases). The V gene lost 0 bases and the J gene lost 6 bases, with 20 bases spanning the gap. The CDR3 has 17 residues. Germline-derived CDR1 and CDR2 are SGHNT and YYREEE (reference sequence). The CDR3 DNA follows: TGTGCCAGCAGCTTGGGTGGGCGGGGAACCCCTGGGGATACGCAGTATTTT. Its protein is CASSLGGRGTPGDTQYF.